These T cell receptor beta chains were read from a single sample in a study of T-cell memory formation after mild COVID-19. TCRdb redid the calling of the 5' RACE reads with MiXCR, one entry per CDR3 protein. Among hundreds of thousands of distinct CDR3 sequences listed, 18% were seen once. The sample was PBMCs or a T cell subset sorted from them (not recorded which). The receptors here all came from an adult woman who had mild COVID-19 (a few samples of this study predate the infection). Cell type and time point are not known. Both conserved end residues are part of each CDR3. Fields, in order: J gene, D gene, V gene, clone size, CDR3 protein, CDR3 DNA. The D gene is left open where the match is weak. The size entry is marked missing in some rows and otherwise reads once, few, many or a size class.

>TRBJ2-1|TRBD2|TRBV20-1|few
CSAAGVLAGGSYNEQFF
TGCAGTGCTGCCGGGGTTCTAGCGGGGGGCTCCTACAATGAGCAGTTCTTC
>TRBJ2-3|TRBD2|TRBV4-1|.
CASSQVGRGGAVDTQYF
TGCGCCAGCAGCCAAGTGGGTCGCGGGGGGGCCGTTGATACGCAGTATTTT
>TRBJ1-5|.|TRBV2|few
CASSQQGLPNQPQHF
TGTGCCAGCAGTCAACAGGGATTACCGAATCAGCCCCAGCATTTT
>TRBJ2-1|.|TRBV12-3/TRBV12-4|.
CASTPRGPHNEQFF
TGTGCCAGCACCCCACGAGGCCCCCACAATGAGCAGTTCTTC
>TRBJ2-5|.|TRBV30|.
CAWSGGAGRETQYF
TGTGCCTGGAGTGGGGGGGCAGGGAGAGAGACCCAGTACTTC
>TRBJ1-6|.|TRBV18|few
CASSTTDSYNSPLHF
TGTGCCAGCTCAACAACAGACTCCTATAATTCACCCCTCCACTTT
>TRBJ2-7|TRBD1|TRBV9|.
CASSVGDRGLYEQYF
TGTGCCAGCAGCGTAGGGGACAGGGGGCTCTACGAGCAGTACTTC
>TRBJ2-5|.|TRBV20-1|.
CSARDPSGAAGPQETQYF
TGCAGTGCTAGAGATCCCTCGGGGGCAGCGGGACCACAAGAGACCCAGTACTTC
>TRBJ2-7|.|TRBV27|.
CASPPRGDFHYEQYF
TGTGCCAGCCCCCCCCGCGGGGACTTTCACTACGAGCAGTACTTC
>TRBJ1-2|TRBD1|TRBV19|few
CASQRQGASIYGYTF
TGTGCCAGTCAGCGGCAGGGGGCTTCGATCTATGGCTACACCTTC
>TRBJ2-1|.|TRBV9|few
CASSVVSGGLSYNEQFF
TGTGCCAGCAGCGTAGTCTCCGGGGGCCTATCCTACAATGAGCAGTTCTTC
>TRBJ2-1|.|TRBV6-5|.
CASRRSGDNEQFF
TGTGCCAGCAGAAGGTCAGGGGACAATGAGCAGTTCTTC
>TRBJ2-1|TRBD2|TRBV4-1|.
CASSQDVGLAGNEQFF
TGCGCCAGCAGCCAAGATGTCGGCCTAGCGGGTAATGAGCAGTTCTTC
>TRBJ2-7|TRBD2|TRBV6-2/TRBV6-3|.
CASLARGKWTSGGFGYEQYF
TGTGCCAGCCTGGCCCGGGGAAAATGGACTAGCGGGGGATTCGGTTACGAGCAGTACTTC
>TRBJ2-1|TRBD1|TRBV5-5|.
CASSSGQAAYNEQFF
TGTGCCAGCAGCTCGGGACAGGCCGCCTACAATGAGCAGTTCTTC
>TRBJ1-4|.|TRBV19|few
CASSMNGLNEKLFF
TGTGCCAGTAGTATGAACGGCCTCAATGAAAAACTGTTTTTT
>TRBJ2-7|.|TRBV7-9|few
CASSKLTGEGGSEQYF
TGTGCCAGCAGCAAGCTTACAGGAGAAGGAGGATCCGAGCAGTACTTC
>TRBJ2-2|.|TRBV30|.
CAWRWSGELFF
TGTGCCTGGAGGTGGAGCGGGGAGCTGTTTTTT
>TRBJ2-7|.|TRBV28|.
CASSLSFTSNEQYF
TGTGCCAGCAGTTTATCCTTCACTAGCAACGAGCAGTACTTC
>TRBJ2-7|.|TRBV29-1|.
CSVEEGNYRVEQYF
TGCAGCGTTGAAGAAGGAAATTATAGGGTCGAGCAGTACTTC
>TRBJ2-7|.|TRBV6-5|many
CASSYQAGTYEQYF
TGTGCCAGCAGTTATCAGGCCGGCACCTACGAGCAGTACTTC
>TRBJ2-2|.|TRBV5-1|many
CASSLVQTPTGELFF
TGCGCCAGCAGCTTGGTGCAGACACCCACCGGGGAGCTGTTTTTT
>TRBJ2-5|.|TRBV6-2/TRBV6-3|.
CASSYLFPLTSEADF
TGTGCCAGCAGTTACCTATTCCCCCTTACCTCAGAGGCGGACTTC
>TRBJ1-2|TRBD1|TRBV20-1|.
CSATNRGVYGYTF
TGCAGTGCGACTAACAGGGGTGTCTATGGCTACACCTTC
>TRBJ2-5|.|TRBV5-4|.
CASSLLAQETQYF
TGTGCCAGCAGCTTGTTAGCCCAAGAGACCCAGTACTTC